This T cell receptor beta chain was recovered during a study of cytomegalovirus exposure and HLA in healthy donors (dated by TCRdb to about 2017). General notes on the study: In an earlier analysis of fewer than 750 of the donors, 276 Gb of sequence data and 117 million unique TCR beta sequences from 180 million or so T cells were reported. A later genetic analysis used genome-wide SNP genotypes for about three fifths of the 666 donors, treating that subset as a discovery cohort. The study profiled the T cell repertoires of 666 subjects by immunosequencing and related them to cytomegalovirus serostatus. Rather than drawing on any new phenotypic data, the later analysis identified candidate immune exposures from TCR beta sequences and the way those sequences occurred across donors. The study aimed to test whether signatures of past pathogen exposure could be identified by cataloging public T cell receptors. The number of typed donors differed by locus: about 620-640 for A, B, C, DRB1 and DQB1; 522 for DQA1; about 600 for DPA1; and approximately 450 for DPB1. Class I and class II HLA loci were covered by the typing at four-digit resolution. The study combined high-throughput TCR immunosequencing, statistical association of individual TCRs with disease status, and machine learning to predict cytomegalovirus infection status. An earlier analysis of roughly 580 of the donors used high-throughput TCR beta sequencing to judge whether each TCR beta V gene segment behaved as functional or pseudogenic. An early release covering more than 500 HLA-typed donors comprised approximately 300 gigabases of sequencing data and around 85 million unique TCR sequences. On average, about 200,000 unique TCR beta nucleotide sequences were sequenced per donor among about 400 genotyped donors of the cohort, with roughly a sixth of those sequences being non-productive. Donor age, sex, ethnicity and CMV serostatus were collected together with the repertoire data. A later analysis re-examined previously published TCR beta repertoires from roughly 720 donors and added high-resolution HLA genotyping to investigate patterns of TCR occurrence. Roughly five DR-DQ haplotypes were handled as single units for association and clustering, since linkage in the cohort was strong. Every discovery cohort repertoire had been produced on one sequencing platform. A separate validation cohort of roughly 130 different subjects was used in addition to the roughly 640-subject first cohort. Of the 398 genotyped donors, less than 85% were placed in the genetic ancestry cluster associated with self-reported Caucasian donors.

The library was produced with the immunoSEQ multiplex PCR assay. The multiplex PCR relied on a mix of 60 forward primers for TCR Vbeta segments and 13 reverse primers for TCR Jbeta segments. A multiplex PCR assay on genomic DNA amplified the CDR3 region of rearranged TCR beta genes. On the Illumina HiSeq System, the amplified TCR beta libraries were sequenced as 87-base-pair reads. The source study handled its data this way. A later analysis counted approximately 76 million unique TCR beta chains across the 690 or so repertoires, and approximately 11 million of these chains were shared by at least two donors. A nearest-neighbor algorithm error-corrected the raw reads and collapsed the reads into unique sequences, merging closely related sequences to remove PCR and sequencing errors. To assign V, D and J gene segments, CDR3 sequences were aligned to IMGT reference sequences. Each retained sequence needed at least a six-nucleotide match to both a V gene segment and a J gene segment. Rearrangements were called productive when the CDR3 lacked stop codons and stayed in frame with V and J; all others were non-productive. CDR3 was defined according to IMGT convention as the region running from the second conserved V-encoded cysteine to the conserved J-encoded phenylalanine. The earlier analysis of around 640 of the donors excluded sequences that lacked an unambiguous match to a single V gene segment. In an earlier analysis of approximately 610 of the donors, V segments were called functional above 56.7% productive rearrangements and were called segregating when the between-donor standard deviation exceeded 5%. To diagnose cytomegalovirus status from the catalog of TCR beta chain sequences, a statistical classification framework was built. In a later analysis, V and J genes were assigned by comparing TCR nucleotide sequences against IMGT/GENE-DB human TR gene sequences. The TCRdist pipeline was used in a later analysis to assign CDR3 sequences and most-parsimonious VDJ recombination scenarios. In a later analysis, each TCR beta chain was defined by its CDR3 amino acid sequence together with its V-gene family, and reads lacking a unique V-gene family were excluded. As a way to deal with suspected cross-contamination and a sequencing artifact, a later analysis dropped 500 to 700 nucleotide sequences that were highly shared and had low generation probability. In a later analysis, a clonal expansion index for each public chain was calculated from normalized within-repertoire ranks of inferred template counts. In a later analysis, generation probabilities were computed using a VDJ recombination model fitted to out-of-frame rearrangements, and the results were checked against IGoR. In a later analysis, TCR-TCR, TCR-HLA and TCR-CMV co-occurrence was scored with hypergeometric tests, and a repertoire-size bias correction was applied to TCR pairs. To estimate false discovery rates, a later analysis permuted the HLA or CMV assignments 20 times. In a later analysis, co-occurring TCRs were grouped with DBSCAN, and TCRdist sequence similarity was added when clustering was performed within HLA-allele-positive subsets. Co-occurrence clustering excluded repertoires with fewer than 30,000 or more than 120,000 public chains, plus five with anomalous nucleotide sharing. Here the immuneACCESS table is served through TCRdb, limited to in-frame sequences with V and J called. Missing clones are a known gap in these copies; in checked studies unresolved V genes cover under half, and the rest lacks a known reason. V and J calls and clone size are as listed in that table; D and trimming were resolved from the DNA. The sample contains around 36,000 clones, roughly 88% of them found a single time. 9.5% to 12% of the sample is taken by the ten largest.

The CDR3 covers 15 residues, taking in both the cysteine and the phenylalanine. The retained sequence is limited to the CDR3, 45 bases, with the frame set at the first base. The germline V gene (reference sequence) yields LNHDA for CDR1 and SQIVND for CDR2. The junction carries 10 bases between V and J, which are trimmed by 5 bases and 2 bases respectively. The cohort was made up of under 800 healthy bone marrow donors. At the time of sampling, all cohort members were nominally healthy, though unrecorded immune exposures were likely present. The donor tested CMV seropositive and was one of the 289 seropositive cohort members. A peripheral blood sample was collected from each donor, and TCR beta sequencing was performed on peripheral blood mononuclear cells. Genomic DNA extraction from the blood cell samples was performed with the Qiagen DNeasy Blood Extraction Kit. Remarks on this clone: It has no known antigen specificity. The record has no base qualities; no much larger clone is one base away.

Broad study findings and their caveats: Across donors, most TCR sequences were observed very rarely, whereas some public TCRs were present in many individuals. A cluster of highly shared sequence variants was judged likely to represent a technical artifact of the sequencing pipeline. An earlier analysis of approximately 590 of the donors showed that most TCR beta V segments appeared in productive rearrangements either about 87% or about 30% of the time, which broadly matched IMGT annotations. Only TCR beta chains were sequenced in this cohort, and the absence of alpha or paired-chain data limited detectable features. Presence/absence analyses assumed roughly uniform sequencing depth across donors, an assumption that may not hold. The only immune exposure information available for the cohort was CMV serostatus. The classifier was reported to diagnose cytomegalovirus status with high specificity and sensitivity in both the original and validation cohorts. In a later analysis, most CMV-associated TCR beta chains were found to appear HLA-restricted, with HLA associations seemingly driven largely by CMV exposure. A later analysis reported that several top co-occurrence clusters appeared linked to parvovirus B19, influenza, CMV and Epstein-Barr virus. When HLA alleles, especially DR and DQ, strongly co-occurred, TCR associations were difficult to assign to individual alleles. Because counts were too low, around 17 rarely observed V segments, including chromosome 9 orphons, were left out of the earlier analysis of 587 of the donors. An association between a missense DCLRE1C variant and V-gene and J-gene trimming of TCR beta chains was found in a later genetic analysis and replicated in an independent cohort. In a later analysis, HLA-associated TCR beta chains were found to be more clonally expanded and to have lower generation probabilities than equally common non-associated chains. Because some donors lacked HLA typing at each locus, the association tests relied only on the typed subset. A further reported finding was that TCR beta sequences accurately predicted the HLA-A and HLA-B alleles for most subjects in the first cohort. Correlated functional status among segregating V segments might reflect linkage disequilibrium, but an unknown experimental factor could not be ruled out. In vitro tests confirmed that a few of the cytomegalovirus-associated TCR beta chains recognize cytomegalovirus antigens. A total of 150 or so TCR beta chains were listed by the study as associated with cytomegalovirus. According to a later genetic analysis, donors in an Asian-associated ancestry cluster had fewer N-insertions in productive TCRs than the approximately 690-donor mean. According to a later analysis, TCR association rates differed among HLA loci, with DRB1 alleles showing the most associated TCRs and HLA-C alleles showing the fewest. Some IMGT-functional V segments, including TRBV6-2 and TRBV6-3, could not be distinguished by the 87-base-pair reads and were therefore excluded. In a later analysis, 16,951 TCR beta sequences were associated with specific HLA alleles at a false discovery rate of 0.05. The authors suggested that the approach could potentially be extended to other disease states and immunological phenotypes.

This TCR was recovered from a woman in her forties in good health and CMV-seropositive. The sample was PBMCs. The receptor chain draws on TRBV19 and TRBJ1-6; a confident D gene designation cannot be given. The DNA is as follows: TGTGCCAGTAGTCCCGAGGTCGCCTATAATTCACCCCTCCACTTT. Translation gives CASSPEVAYNSPLHF.